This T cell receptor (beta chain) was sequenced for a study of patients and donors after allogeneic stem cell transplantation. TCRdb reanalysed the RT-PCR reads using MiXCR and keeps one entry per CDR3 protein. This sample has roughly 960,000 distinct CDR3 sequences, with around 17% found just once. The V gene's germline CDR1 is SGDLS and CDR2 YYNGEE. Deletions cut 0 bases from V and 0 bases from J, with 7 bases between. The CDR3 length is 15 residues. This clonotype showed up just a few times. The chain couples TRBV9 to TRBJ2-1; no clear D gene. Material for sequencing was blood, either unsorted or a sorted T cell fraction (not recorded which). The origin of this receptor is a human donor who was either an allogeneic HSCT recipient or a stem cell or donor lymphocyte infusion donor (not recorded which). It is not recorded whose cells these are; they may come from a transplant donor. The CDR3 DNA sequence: TGTGCCAGCAGCGTAGGAGAGTACTCCTACAATGAGCAGTTCTTC. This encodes CASSVGEYSYNEQFF.